These 17 T cell receptor beta chains share one sample of origin, sequenced in a study of shared clonotypes between healthy human individuals (dated by TCRdb to 2020 to 2021). Libraries were constructed by the immunoSEQ multiplex PCR assay. TCRdb obtained this table from immuneACCESS and retained in-frame rearrangements with V and J assigned. These tables miss some clones; where compared with another copy, unresolved V genes account for less than half of the shortfall, and the remainder is unexplained. The sample table holds approximately 940,000 clones, of which approximately 80% were seen once. The ten largest clones take up roughly 1.5% of the sample. The specimen was memory CD4+ T cells sorted from blood. The cell subset or site label for this specimen denotes: CD45RA-negative fraction. These receptors came from a man aged 18 to 35 in good health.

The V call is TRBV9, the J call TRBJ1-2; D ambiguous. V was cut by 4 bases and J by 0 bases, with 10 bases left in between. The CDR3 has 14 residues. CDR1 SGDLS and CDR2 YYNGEE come from the germline V gene. CDR3 in DNA: TGTGCCAGCAGCCCCCAACTATCTAACTATGGCTACACCTTC. It translates to CASSPQLSNYGYTF.

The gene calls are TRBV11-2 and TRBJ1-4, with 7 bases identical to TRBD1. The V segment lost 11 bases and the J segment 2 bases; nucleotides outside the gene matches: 11. CDR1 and CDR2 from the germline V gene are SGHAT and FQNNGV. The CDR3 length is 15 residues. CDR3 sequence (DNA): TGTGCCTCTCGGACAGGCGGGGGGACTAATGAAAAACTGTTTTTT. Translated, it gives CASRTGGGTNEKLFF.

The table lists this clone with a few counts. The sample contains more than one DNA sequence encoding this CDR3. The chain has TRBV7-2 and TRBJ2-3; 7 bases are shared with TRBD2. The CDR3 has 15 residues. Losses at the gene ends were 1 base for V and 3 bases for J; bases not matched to a gene: 4. The germline gives CDR1 SGHTA, CDR2 FQGNSA. As DNA, the CDR3 is TGTGCCAGCAGCTTAGGCGGGAGTCGGACAGATACGCAGTATTTT. The encoded protein is CASSLGGSRTDTQYF.

Of note for this clone: Other DNA sequences in this specimen translate into the identical CDR3. This chain uses TRBV5-1 with TRBJ2-5; no firm D call. The length of the CDR3 is 15 residues. V dropped 4 bases and J dropped 0 bases, with 13 bases sitting between them. The germline V gene has CDR1 SGHRS and CDR2 YFSETQ. CDR3 sequence (DNA): TGCGCCAGCAGCCTCGTGGGAACAGACCAAGAGACCCAGTACTTC. Its translation: CASSLVGTDQETQYF.

V gene TRBV15 combines with J gene TRBJ1-4; D call uncertain. This CDR3 has 14 amino acids. Germline V gene data show CDR1 as LNHNV and CDR2 as YYDKDF (reference sequence). V was trimmed by 4 bases and J by 6 bases, leaving 12 bases between them. CDR3 DNA: TGTGCCACCAGCACCGCCAGTCAATATGAAAAACTGTTTTTT. The encoded protein is CATSTASQYEKLFF. The entire variable domain, with the rest obtained from reference TRBV15 and TRBJ1-4, is as follows: DAMVIQNPRYQVTQFGKPVTLSCSQTLNHNVMYWYQQKSSQAPKLLFHYYDKDFNNEADTPDNFQSRRPNTSFCFLDIRSPGLGDTAMYLCATSTASQYEKLFFGSGTQLSVL.

A word on this clone: Because the CDR3 is missing its conserved closing phenylalanine or tryptophan, this is likely a read error. The CDR3 region is CAWGPPWSNQPQHL. Here the CDR3 DNA reads TGTGCCTGGGGCCCGCCGTGGAGCAATCAGCCCCAGCATCTT. The chain employs TRBV30 and TRBJ1-5; D not resolved. Per germline, CDR1 GTSNPN and CDR2 SVGIG (reference sequence). Trimming removed 5 bases from V and 1 base from J, with 12 bases in between. The CDR3 runs to 14 residues.

This clone was seen only once. CDR3 residues: CASSFGFNTEAFF. The CDR3 region has the DNA TGTGCCAGCAGCTTTGGATTCAACACTGAAGCTTTCTTT. V and J are TRBV5-8 and TRBJ1-1; D remains unclear. This CDR3 has 13 amino acids. From germline, CDR1 is SGHTS and CDR2 YDEGEE. Between the trimmed V and J ends, which lost 2 bases and 2 bases, there was a span of 7 bases.

This clone was counted a few times. V gene TRBV7-2 combines with J gene TRBJ2-2; D perhaps matches TRBD1 (6 bases). The CDR3 extends over 17 amino acids. The germline V gene has CDR1 SGHTA and CDR2 FQGNSA. V was trimmed by 3 bases and J by 5 bases, leaving 19 bases between them. CDR3: CASSFKLKQGRTGELFF. The DNA for the CDR3 is TGTGCCAGCAGCTTCAAATTGAAACAGGGCCGAACCGGGGAGCTGTTTTTT.

This clone has a handful of counts. The V call is TRBV6-6, the J call TRBJ2-3; D not resolved. CDR1 MNHNY and CDR2 SVGAGI come from the germline V gene (reference sequence). V shed 6 bases and J shed 4 bases, with 11 bases lying between them. This CDR3 has 13 residues. The CDR3 sequence: CASSAIESDTQYF. As DNA, the CDR3 is TGTGCCAGCAGCGCCATAGAGTCAGATACGCAGTATTTT.

As regards this clone: Additional DNA sequences in this sample encode the identical CDR3. The V gene is TRBV2, the J gene TRBJ1-2, with 9 nucleotides matching TRBD1. CDR1 and CDR2 (germline): SNHLY, FYNNEI. This CDR3 region has 13 residues. Losses at the gene ends were 6 bases for V and 3 bases for J; bases not matched to a gene: 2. CDR3 nucleotides: TGTGCCAGCAGCCGACAGGGGGACTATGGCTACACCTTC. This sequence encodes CASSRQGDYGYTF.

The chain employs TRBV9 and TRBJ2-5; 7 nucleotides line up with TRBD2. Trimming cost V 4 bases and J 0 bases; bases outside gene matches: 6. Germline CDR1 reads SGDLS; CDR2 reads YYNGEE. CDR3 length: 15 residues. CDR3 coding DNA: TGTGCCAGCAGCACCCGGGGGGTTTACCAAGAGACCCAGTACTTC. The encoded protein is CASSTRGVYQETQYF.

The rearrangement links TRBV5-1 to TRBJ2-1; tentative D call: TRBD1 (6 bases). V lost 0 bases and J 13 bases, leaving 8 bases between the germline ends. The CDR3 length is 11 residues. Germline V CDR1 and CDR2: SGHRS, YFSETQ. The CDR3 DNA follows: TGCGCCAGCAGCTTGGGACAGGTTCAGTTCTTC. This gives the protein CASSLGQVQFF. Full variable domain (missing parts from reference TRBV5-1 and TRBJ2-1): KAGVTQTPRYLIKTRGQQVTLSCSPISGHRSVSWYQQTPGQGLQFLFEYFSETQRNKGNFPGRFSGRQFSNSRSEMNVSTLELGDSALYLCASSLGQVQFFGPGTRLTVL.

The rearrangement uses TRBV30 and TRBJ2-4; possibly TRBD2 for D (5 bases). Germline V gene lookup returns CDR1 GTSNPN and CDR2 SVGIG (reference sequence). The length of the CDR3 is 16 residues. The V end lost 0 bases, the J end lost 1 base, and 13 bases lay between the germline ends. The CDR3, as DNA: TGTGCCTGGAGTGTCGACCCCCGGAGGGCCAAAAACATTCAGTACTTC. Its protein is CAWSVDPRRAKNIQYF.

J is TRBJ1-6 and V is TRBV5-1; D remains ambiguous. V gave up 2 bases and J gave up 10 bases, with 10 bases separating them. The CDR3 has 13 residues. Per the germline V gene, CDR1 is SGHRS and CDR2 is YFSETQ. CDR3 sequence reads: CASSFGSVSPLHF. CDR3 DNA: TGCGCCAGCAGCTTTGGGTCGGTATCACCCCTCCACTTT.

The rearrangement links TRBV7-8 to TRBJ2-7; D perhaps matches TRBD2 (6 bases). Germline V CDR1 and CDR2: SGHVS, FQNEAQ. The CDR3 totals 14 residues. V shed 2 bases and J shed 4 bases, with 12 bases lying between them. CDR3: CASSLSKGGYEQYF. As DNA, the CDR3 is TGTGCCAGCAGCTTATCCAAAGGAGGGTACGAGCAGTACTTC.

In the case of this clone: The sample contains more than one DNA sequence encoding this CDR3. The V and J genes are TRBV5-1 and TRBJ2-5; D ambiguous. V was pared by 0 bases and J by 2 bases, with 8 bases between. The CDR3 runs 14 residues. The germline gives CDR1 SGHRS, CDR2 YFSETQ. CDR3 sequence (DNA): TGCGCCAGCAGCTTGGGGCAGGTACAAGAGACCCAGTACTTC. It encodes CASSLGQVQETQYF.

This clone was seen only once. J is TRBJ2-7 and V is TRBV11-2, with D possibly being TRBD2 (6 bases). The CDR3 is 16 residues long. The V end lost 7 bases, the J end lost 2 bases, and 21 bases lay between the germline ends. Germline CDR1 SGHAT, CDR2 FQNNGV. The CDR3 sequence: CASTILPSSVAYEQYF. The CDR3 DNA reads TGTGCCAGCACTATTCTGCCATCTAGCGTAGCCTACGAGCAGTACTTC.